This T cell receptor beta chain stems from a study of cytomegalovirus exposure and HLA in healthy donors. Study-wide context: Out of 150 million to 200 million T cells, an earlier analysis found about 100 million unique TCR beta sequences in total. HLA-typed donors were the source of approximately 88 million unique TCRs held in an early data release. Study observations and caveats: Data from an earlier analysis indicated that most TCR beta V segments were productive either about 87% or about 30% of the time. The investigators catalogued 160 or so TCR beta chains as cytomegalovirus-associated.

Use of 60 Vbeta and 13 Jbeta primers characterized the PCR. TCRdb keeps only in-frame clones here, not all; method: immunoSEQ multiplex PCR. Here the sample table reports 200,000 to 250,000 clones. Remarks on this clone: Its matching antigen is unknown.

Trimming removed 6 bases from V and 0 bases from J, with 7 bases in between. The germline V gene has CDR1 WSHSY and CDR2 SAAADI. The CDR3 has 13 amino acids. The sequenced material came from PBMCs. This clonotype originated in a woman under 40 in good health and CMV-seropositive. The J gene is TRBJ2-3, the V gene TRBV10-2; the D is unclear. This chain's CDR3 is CASRETSTDTQYF. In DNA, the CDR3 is TGCGCCAGCAGAGAGACTAGCACAGATACGCAGTATTTT.